A selection of T cell receptor beta chains follows, all from one sample in a study of blood T cell repertoires in COVID-19. Repertoires were generated with immunoSEQ multiplex PCR, while TCRdb's copy carries only in-frame clones and drops some. The sample contains fewer than 250,000 clones, roughly 89% of which appear only once. The sample was PBMCs or T cells enriched from blood (not recorded which). These TCRs come from a woman between 25 and 40 years old with acute COVID-19. Each CDR3 is given with its conserved first and last residue. A D gene is named only where the DNA matches it firmly. Not all rows give a size; the values are once, few, many and, for expanded clones, a class.

V gene	D gene	J gene	clone size	CDR3 DNA	CDR3 protein
TRBV5-1	TRBD1	TRBJ1-1	once	TGCGCCAGCAGCTTCTTTTACCCCCTCCCGGGACAGGGCTACAATATGAACACTGAAGCTTTCTTT	CASSFFYPLPGQGYNMNTEAFF
TRBV3-1/TRBV3-2	-	TRBJ2-3	-	TGTGCCAGCAGCCAAGAGGCGGGGAGCACAGATACGCAGTATTTT	CASSQEAGSTDTQYF
TRBV18	-	TRBJ1-1	-	TGTGCCAGCTCACTCGGACAGCTCTTGAACACTGAAGCTTTCTTT	CASSLGQLLNTEAFF
TRBV27	-	TRBJ2-7	-	TGTGCCAGCAGACCCCGTGGTAGCTCCTACGAGCAGTACTTC	CASRPRGSSYEQYF
TRBV7-9	-	TRBJ1-4	-	TGTGCCAGCAGCCTGACAGGTGAAAAACTGTTTTTT	CASSLTGEKLFF
TRBV7-9	-	TRBJ2-5	-	TGTGCCAGCAGCCCCTCGGGGATACAAGAGACCCAGTACTTC	CASSPSGIQETQYF
TRBV19	-	TRBJ1-5	-	TGTGCCAGCAGAGGCGGCAATCAGCCCCAGCATTTT	CASRGGNQPQHF
TRBV19	-	TRBJ1-1	-	TGTGCCAGTAGTCCCCGGGGGGTCTCACCCGGGGGGACTGAAGCTTTCTTT	CASSPRGVSPGGTEAFF
TRBV9	TRBD1	TRBJ2-7	-	TGTGCCAGCAGCCCAGGGACAGGGGTCTCCTACGAGCAGTACTTC	CASSPGTGVSYEQYF
TRBV18	-	TRBJ1-2	-	TGTGCCAGCTCACCAATGGGGGACACCCGACGCGGCTACACCTTC	CASSPMGDTRRGYTF